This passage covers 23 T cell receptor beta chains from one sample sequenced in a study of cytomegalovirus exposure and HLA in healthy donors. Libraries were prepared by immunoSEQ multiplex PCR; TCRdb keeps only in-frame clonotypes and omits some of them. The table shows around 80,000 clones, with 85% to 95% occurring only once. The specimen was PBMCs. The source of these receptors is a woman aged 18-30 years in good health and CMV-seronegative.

In DNA, the CDR3 is TGTGCCAGCAGCTTCAGCGGGTTCAGCTACAATGAGCAGTTCTTC. It specifies CASSFSGFSYNEQFF. V is TRBV7-2 and J is TRBJ2-1; tentative D call: TRBD2 (6 bases). Germline loops: CDR1 SGHTA, CDR2 FQGNSA. The CDR3 runs to 15 residues. Deletions cut 3 bases from V and 3 bases from J, with 12 bases between.

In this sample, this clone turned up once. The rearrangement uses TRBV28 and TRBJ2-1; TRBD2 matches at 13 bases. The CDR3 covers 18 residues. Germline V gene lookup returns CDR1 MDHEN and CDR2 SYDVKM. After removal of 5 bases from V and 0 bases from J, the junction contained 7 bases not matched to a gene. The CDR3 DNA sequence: TGTGCCAGCAGTCCTACTAGCGGGAGGGGCTTCTCCTACAATGAGCAGTTCTTC. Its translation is CASSPTSGRGFSYNEQFF.

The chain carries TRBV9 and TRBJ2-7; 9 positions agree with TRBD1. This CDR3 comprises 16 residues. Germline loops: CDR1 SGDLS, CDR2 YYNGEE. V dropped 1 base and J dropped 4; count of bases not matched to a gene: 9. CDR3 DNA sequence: TGTGCCAGCAGCGTAACGGACAGGGGCTATAGGTACGAGCAGTACTTC. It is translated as CASSVTDRGYRYEQYF.

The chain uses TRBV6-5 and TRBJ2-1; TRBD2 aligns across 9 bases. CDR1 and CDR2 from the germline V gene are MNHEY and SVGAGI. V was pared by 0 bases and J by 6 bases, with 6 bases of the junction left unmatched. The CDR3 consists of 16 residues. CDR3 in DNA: TGTGCCAGCAGTTACTCGGGACTAGCAGATTTCAATGAGCAGTTCTTC. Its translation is CASSYSGLADFNEQFF.

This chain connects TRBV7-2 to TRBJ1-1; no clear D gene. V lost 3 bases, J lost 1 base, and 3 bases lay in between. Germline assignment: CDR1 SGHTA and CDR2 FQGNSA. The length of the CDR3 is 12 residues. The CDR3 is CASSFRNTEAFF. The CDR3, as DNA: TGTGCCAGCAGCTTCCGGAACACTGAAGCTTTCTTT.

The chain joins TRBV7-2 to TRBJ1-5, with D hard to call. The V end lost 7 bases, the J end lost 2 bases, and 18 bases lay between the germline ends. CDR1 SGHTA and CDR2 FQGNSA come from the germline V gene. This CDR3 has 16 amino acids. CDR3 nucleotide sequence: TGTGCCAGCACCACCTTACTAGGGAATGGCAATCAGCCCCAGCATTTT. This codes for CASTTLLGNGNQPQHF.

For the CDR3, the DNA is TGTGCCAGCAGCGTGGGCCAGGTTAATGAAAAACTGTTTTTT. Its translation: CASSVGQVNEKLFF. The V gene is TRBV9, the J gene TRBJ1-4; D is unclear. Trimming took off 2 bases at V and 4 bases at J, with 9 bases between the two ends. CDR3 length equals 14 residues. The germline CDR1 and CDR2 sequences are SGDLS and YYNGEE.

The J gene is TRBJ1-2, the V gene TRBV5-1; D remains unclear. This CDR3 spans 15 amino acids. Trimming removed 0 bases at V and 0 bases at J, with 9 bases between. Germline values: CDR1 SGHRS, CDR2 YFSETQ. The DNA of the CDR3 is TGCGCCAGCAGCTTGGGGCAGGCCACTAACTATGGCTACACCTTC. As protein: CASSLGQATNYGYTF. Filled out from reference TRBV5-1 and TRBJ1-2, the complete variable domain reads KAGVTQTPRYLIKTRGQQVTLSCSPISGHRSVSWYQQTPGQGLQFLFEYFSETQRNKGNFPGRFSGRQFSNSRSEMNVSTLELGDSALYLCASSLGQATNYGYTFGSGTRLTVV.

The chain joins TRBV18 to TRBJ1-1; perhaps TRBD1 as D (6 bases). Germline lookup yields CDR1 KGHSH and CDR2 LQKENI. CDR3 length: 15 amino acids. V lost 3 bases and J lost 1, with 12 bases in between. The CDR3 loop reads CASSPTLQGNTEAFF. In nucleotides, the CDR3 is TGTGCCAGCTCACCTACCTTACAGGGGAACACTGAAGCTTTCTTT.

CDR3 sequence (DNA): TGTGCCAGCAGCCCGCGACAAACCGGGGAGCTGTTTTTT. This codes for CASSPRQTGELFF. The gene calls are TRBV14 and TRBJ2-2, with D unclear. This CDR3 contains 13 residues. From germline, CDR1 is SGHDN and CDR2 FVKESK. Trimming took 4 bases from V and 5 from J, leaving 8 bases between them.

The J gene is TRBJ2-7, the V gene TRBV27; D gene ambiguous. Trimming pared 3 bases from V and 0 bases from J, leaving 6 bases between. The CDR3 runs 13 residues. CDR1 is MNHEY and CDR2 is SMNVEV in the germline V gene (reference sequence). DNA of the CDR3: TGTGCCAGCAGTTTCTCCAGCTCCTACGAGCAGTACTTC. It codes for CASSFSSSYEQYF.

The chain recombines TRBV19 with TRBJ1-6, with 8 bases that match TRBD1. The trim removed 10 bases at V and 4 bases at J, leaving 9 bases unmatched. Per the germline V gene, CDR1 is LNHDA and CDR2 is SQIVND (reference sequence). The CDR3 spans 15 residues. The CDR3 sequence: CATGGQAGYNSPLHF. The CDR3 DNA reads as TGTGCCACCGGGGGACAGGCAGGGTATAATTCACCCCTCCACTTT.

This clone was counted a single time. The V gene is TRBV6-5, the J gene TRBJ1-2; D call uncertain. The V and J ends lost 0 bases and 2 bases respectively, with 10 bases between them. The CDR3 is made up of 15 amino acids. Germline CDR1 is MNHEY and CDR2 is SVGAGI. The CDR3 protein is CASSYSLTENYGYTF. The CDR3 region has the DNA TGTGCCAGCAGTTACTCCCTTACAGAGAACTATGGCTACACCTTC.

The CDR3 loop reads CAWSGRLRRHYEQYF. CDR3 coding DNA: TGTGCCTGGAGTGGAAGACTCCGGAGGCACTACGAGCAGTACTTC. This rearrangement joins TRBV30 to TRBJ2-7; tentative D call: TRBD2 (5 bases). The CDR3 has 15 amino acids. The germline V gene encodes CDR1 GTSNPN and CDR2 SVGIG (reference sequence). The V end was cut by 1 base, the J end by 3 bases, with 16 bases between.

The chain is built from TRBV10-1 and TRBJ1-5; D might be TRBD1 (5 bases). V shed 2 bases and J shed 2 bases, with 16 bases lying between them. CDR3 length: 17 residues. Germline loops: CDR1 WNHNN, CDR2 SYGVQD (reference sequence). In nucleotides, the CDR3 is TGCGCCAGCAGTGAGGGTCAGGGTGGGTTCGGCAATCAGCCCCAGCATTTT. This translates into CASSEGQGGFGNQPQHF.

CDR3: CASSRRTGGDDYGYTF. The CDR3 DNA sequence: TGTGCCAGCTCACGGAGGACAGGGGGCGATGACTATGGCTACACCTTC. V gene TRBV18 combines with J gene TRBJ1-2; 11 nucleotides agree with TRBD1. Germline assignment: CDR1 KGHSH and CDR2 LQKENI. Trimming removed 4 bases from V and 3 bases from J; junction bases left unmatched: 7. This CDR3 region has 16 residues. Looking up the rest from reference TRBV18 and TRBJ1-2 gives the full variable domain: NAGVMQNPRHLVRRRGQEARLRCSPMKGHSHVYWYRQLPEEGLKFMVYLQKENIIDESGMPKERFSAEFPKEGPSILRIQQVVRGDSAAYFCASSRRTGGDDYGYTFGSGTRLTVV.

The CDR3 DNA reads as TGTGCCATCAAAGAGGACAGGTGGAACACTGAAGCTTTCTTT. It encodes CAIKEDRWNTEAFF. The rearrangement joins TRBV10-3 to TRBJ1-1, with 7 bases identical to TRBD1. This CDR3 is built from 14 residues. Germline trimming cut 7 bases from V and 1 base from J; bases unmatched to any gene: 6. Germline CDR1 reads ENHRY; CDR2 reads SYGVKD.

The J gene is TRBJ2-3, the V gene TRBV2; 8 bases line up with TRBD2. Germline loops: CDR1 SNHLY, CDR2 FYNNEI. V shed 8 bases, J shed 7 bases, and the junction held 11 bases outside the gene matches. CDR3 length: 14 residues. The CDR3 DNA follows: TGTGCCAGCGACTCGCTAGCGGGCGGGAATACGCAGTATTTT. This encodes CASDSLAGGNTQYF.

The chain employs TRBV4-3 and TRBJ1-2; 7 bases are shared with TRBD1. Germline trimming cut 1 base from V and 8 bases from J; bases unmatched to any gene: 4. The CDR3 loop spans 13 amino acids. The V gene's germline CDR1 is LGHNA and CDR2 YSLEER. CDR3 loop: CASSQGQGLGYTF. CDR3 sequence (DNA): TGCGCCAGCAGCCAAGGACAGGGATTAGGCTACACCTTC.

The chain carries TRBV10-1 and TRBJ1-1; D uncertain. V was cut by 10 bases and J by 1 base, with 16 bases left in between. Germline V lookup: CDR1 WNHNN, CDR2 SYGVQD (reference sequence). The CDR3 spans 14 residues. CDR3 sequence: CATRVEKENTEAFF. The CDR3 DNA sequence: TGCGCCACCCGGGTCGAGAAGGAGAACACTGAAGCTTTCTTT.

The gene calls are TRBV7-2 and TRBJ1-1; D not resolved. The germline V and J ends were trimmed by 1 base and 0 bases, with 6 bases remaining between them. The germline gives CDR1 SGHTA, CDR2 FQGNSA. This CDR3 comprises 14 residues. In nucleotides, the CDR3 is TGTGCCAGCAGCTTAGGACATTTGAACACTGAAGCTTTCTTT. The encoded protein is CASSLGHLNTEAFF.

CDR3 loop: CASSYSPGDRGKLFF. For the CDR3, the DNA is TGTGCCAGCAGTTATAGCCCAGGGGACAGGGGAAAACTGTTTTTT. The rearrangement uses TRBV6-5 and TRBJ1-4, with 10 positions matching TRBD1. Germline lookup yields CDR1 MNHEY and CDR2 SVGAGI. J was trimmed by 10 bases and V by 3 bases; bases with no gene match: 8. The CDR3 runs to 15 residues.

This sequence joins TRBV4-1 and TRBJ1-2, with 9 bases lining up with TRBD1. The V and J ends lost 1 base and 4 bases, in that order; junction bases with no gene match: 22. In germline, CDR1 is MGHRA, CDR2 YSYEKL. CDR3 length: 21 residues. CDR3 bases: TGCGCCAGCAGCCAAGCGCGACTACCCTCGGGACAGGGATTAGGGTTCTATGGCTACACCTTC. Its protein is CASSQARLPSGQGLGFYGYTF.